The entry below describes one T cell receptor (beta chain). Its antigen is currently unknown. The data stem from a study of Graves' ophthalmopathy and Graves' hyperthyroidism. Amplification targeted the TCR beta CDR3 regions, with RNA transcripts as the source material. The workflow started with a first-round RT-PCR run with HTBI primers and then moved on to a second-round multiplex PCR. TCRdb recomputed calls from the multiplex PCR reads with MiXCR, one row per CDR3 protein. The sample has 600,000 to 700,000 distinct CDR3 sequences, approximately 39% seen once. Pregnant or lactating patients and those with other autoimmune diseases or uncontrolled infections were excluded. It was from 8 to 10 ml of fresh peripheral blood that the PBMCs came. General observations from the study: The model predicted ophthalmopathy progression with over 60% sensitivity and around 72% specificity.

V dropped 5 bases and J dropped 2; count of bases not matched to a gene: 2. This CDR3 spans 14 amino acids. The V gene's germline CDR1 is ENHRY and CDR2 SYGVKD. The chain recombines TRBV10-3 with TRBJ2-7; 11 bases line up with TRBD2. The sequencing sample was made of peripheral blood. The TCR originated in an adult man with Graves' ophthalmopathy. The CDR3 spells CAISTSGSPYEQYF. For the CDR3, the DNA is TGTGCCATCAGTACTAGCGGGAGCCCCTACGAGCAGTACTTC.